This T cell receptor (beta chain) was sequenced during a study of beta chain features in type 1 diabetes. This clone was counted a few times. CDR3 length: 11 residues. The V end was cut by 7 bases, the J end by 0 bases, with 6 bases between. Germline CDR1 reads SQVTM; CDR2 reads ANQGSEA. Of the isolated RNA, all was reverse transcribed, and so the sequenced material was expressed TCRB transcripts. Sequenced by immunoSEQ multiplex PCR; TCRdb stores in-frame clones only, minus some. The sample has just over 450,000 clones, approximately 30% seen once. This TCR was sampled from a man younger than 35 in good health. What was sequenced was naive CD4+ T cells from blood. The chain carries TRBV29-1 and TRBJ1-1, with a weak D call TRBD1 (5 bases). Written as DNA, the CDR3 is TGCAGCGCGGGGGTGAACACTGAAGCTTTCTTT. Encoded protein: CSAGVNTEAFF.